Listed here are 27 T cell receptor beta chains from one sample, sequenced in a study of blood T cell repertoires in COVID-19. Here immunoSEQ multiplex PCR was the method, and the copy in TCRdb shows in-frame clones only, minus some. The sample lists 250,000 to 300,000 clones, around nine tenths seen once, with more than 1.5% in the top ten. The sample consisted of PBMCs or T cells enriched from blood (not recorded which). The receptor source for this set is a woman in her sixties who had recovered from COVID-19.

This clone was seen a single time. The rearrangement links TRBV27 to TRBJ1-3; 9 bases agree with TRBD1. The CDR3 is made up of 17 amino acids. From germline, CDR1 is MNHEY and CDR2 SMNVEV (reference sequence). Trimming took 5 bases from V and 1 from J; bases not matched to a gene: 9. This chain's CDR3 is CASSLRGQGTSGNTIYF. The CDR3 DNA reads TGTGCCAGCAGTCTCCGGGGACAGGGAACTTCTGGAAACACCATATATTTT.

The V call is TRBV10-2, the J call TRBJ1-2; possibly TRBD1 for D (5 bases). The CDR3 consists of 11 residues. Trimming stripped 5 bases from V and 14 bases from J, with 15 bases between. Germline V gene data show CDR1 as WSHSY and CDR2 as SAAADI. CDR3 residues: CASSTGTSPTF. CDR3 DNA: TGCGCCAGCAGTACCGGGACTTCTCCAACCTTC.

The gene calls are TRBV28 and TRBJ2-4, with TRBD2 as a possible D gene (5 bases). Germline V gene data show CDR1 as MDHEN and CDR2 as SYDVKM. V was clipped by 5 bases and J by 0 bases, with 17 bases between them. The CDR3 loop spans 17 amino acids. CDR3 residues: CASSPPEGFLAKNIQYF. The CDR3 DNA reads as TGTGCCAGCAGTCCCCCCGAGGGTTTTCTAGCCAAAAACATTCAGTACTTC.

The chain combines TRBV28 with TRBJ1-1; a weak D match, TRBD1 (5 bases). The CDR3 is made up of 17 amino acids. In germline, CDR1 is MDHEN, CDR2 SYDVKM. V was pared by 1 base and J by 1 base, with 16 bases between. CDR3 in amino acids: CASSLFWPLRGNTEAFF. The CDR3 DNA follows: TGTGCCAGCAGTTTATTTTGGCCCTTAAGGGGGAACACTGAAGCTTTCTTT.

The rearrangement uses TRBV24-1 and TRBJ1-5; 7 bases are a match to TRBD1. This CDR3 has 13 residues. The germline gives CDR1 KGHDR, CDR2 SFDVKD. The junction had 5 bases not matched to a gene; V was cut back by 9 bases and J by 4 bases. This chain's CDR3 is CATSDRANQPQHF. CDR3 DNA sequence: TGTGCCACCTCCGACAGGGCTAATCAGCCCCAGCATTTT.

The J gene is TRBJ1-1, the V gene TRBV4-1; D ambiguous. The CDR3 extends over 16 amino acids. Trimming stripped 4 bases from V and 4 bases from J, with 19 bases between. The germline gives CDR1 MGHRA, CDR2 YSYEKL. The CDR3 DNA reads as TGCGCCAGCAGCCTCTTGGTTTCTGGACGGGGCACTGAAGCTTTCTTT. This gives the protein CASSLLVSGRGTEAFF.

The V and J genes are TRBV12-3 or TRBV12-4 and TRBJ1-1; D remains ambiguous. This CDR3 is 12 amino acids long. V gave up 10 bases and J gave up 1 base, with 10 bases separating them. In DNA form, the CDR3 reads TGTGCCACCCACACCCAGAACACTGAAGCTTTCTTT. Its protein is CATHTQNTEAFF.

The chain carries TRBV19 and TRBJ1-2, with TRBD1 identical over 8 bases. V was pared by 1 base and J by 4 bases, with 5 bases of the junction left unmatched. This CDR3 spans 15 amino acids. Germline V lookup: CDR1 LNHDA, CDR2 SQIVND (reference sequence). CDR3 loop: CASSIVQGAPYGYTF. In nucleotides, the CDR3 is TGTGCCAGTAGTATAGTGCAGGGGGCGCCCTATGGCTACACCTTC.

The chain has TRBV9 and TRBJ2-7; 9 bases fit TRBD2. Per germline, CDR1 SGDLS and CDR2 YYNGEE. The CDR3 consists of 14 residues. The V and J ends lost 3 bases and 4 bases, in that order; junction bases with no gene match: 5. The CDR3 region has the DNA TGTGCCAGCAGCGCCGGACTAGCGAATTACGAGCAGTACTTC. Its translation: CASSAGLANYEQYF.

The chain joins TRBV6-1 to TRBJ2-2, with D uncertain. In germline, CDR1 is MNHNS, CDR2 SASEGT. CDR3 length equals 15 residues. V was clipped by 0 bases and J by 0 bases, with 5 bases between them. As DNA, the CDR3 is TGTGCCAGCAGTGAAGCGCGCGCGAACACCGGGGAGCTGTTTTTT. Translated: CASSEARANTGELFF.

The genes are TRBV5-6 and TRBJ1-2; 8 nucleotides match TRBD1. Unmatched junction bases numbered 10, after V lost 3 bases and J lost 3 bases. The CDR3 has 16 amino acids. CDR1 is SGHDT and CDR2 is YYEEEE in the germline V gene. The CDR3 reads CASSWGLTGQDYGYTF. The DNA for the CDR3 is TGTGCCAGCAGCTGGGGGCTAACGGGACAGGACTATGGCTACACCTTC.

The chain carries TRBV7-2 and TRBJ1-1; the D gene is possibly TRBD1 (5 bases). The CDR3 totals 16 residues. Deletions cut 1 base from V and 0 bases from J, with 12 bases between. Germline V gene data show CDR1 as SGHTA and CDR2 as FQGNSA. The CDR3 sequence: CASSLGRGTLNTEAFF. The DNA of the CDR3 is TGTGCCAGCAGCTTAGGGCGGGGCACATTGAACACTGAAGCTTTCTTT.

The J gene is TRBJ2-2, the V gene TRBV7-6, with D tentatively TRBD2 (5 bases). Trimming took off 5 bases at V and 4 bases at J, with 5 bases between the two ends. This CDR3 is 12 amino acids long. In germline, CDR1 is SGHVS, CDR2 FNYEAQ. CDR3 sequence reads: CASSGGTGELFF. The CDR3 region has the DNA TGTGCCAGCAGCGGAGGCACCGGGGAGCTGTTTTTT.

The gene calls are TRBV28 and TRBJ1-1; the D is unclear. Germline CDR1 and CDR2: MDHEN and SYDVKM. The CDR3 covers 13 residues. Trimming took off 6 bases at V and 4 bases at J, with 12 bases between the two ends. CDR3 bases: TGTGCCAGCAGCCCCGCCTCGGGCACTGAAGCTTTCTTT. Protein product: CASSPASGTEAFF.

The gene calls are TRBV2 and TRBJ2-5; 8 bases map to TRBD2. This CDR3 has 15 amino acids. The germline V gene encodes CDR1 SNHLY and CDR2 FYNNEI. The CDR3 reads CGVAGGFLMKETQYF. DNA of the CDR3: TGTGGGGTGGCGGGGGGCTTCCTAATGAAAGAGACCCAGTACTTC.

The rearrangement links TRBV15 to TRBJ2-3, with 9 bases fitting TRBD2. With V trimmed by 4 bases and J by 3 bases, 5 bases remained unmatched. Germline V gene sequence: CDR1 LNHNV, CDR2 YYDKDF (reference sequence). CDR3 length: 15 amino acids. In DNA form, the CDR3 reads TGTGCCACCAGCAACAGACTAGCGGCTACAGATACGCAGTATTTT. Residues: CATSNRLAATDTQYF.

The chain uses TRBV15 and TRBJ2-3; D unclear. There are 13 residues in the CDR3. CDR1 and CDR2 (germline): LNHNV, YYDKDF (reference sequence). V was cut by 1 base and J by 4 bases, with 6 bases left in between. This chain's CDR3 is CATSRGAPDTQYF. The CDR3 coding sequence is TGTGCCACCAGCAGAGGGGCTCCAGATACGCAGTATTTT.

This clone was detected only once. V gene TRBV7-3 combines with J gene TRBJ2-1; 7 nucleotides agree with TRBD2. The germline gives CDR1 SGHTA, CDR2 FQGTGA. This CDR3 comprises 15 residues. Unmatched junction bases numbered 2, after V lost 3 bases and J lost 0 bases. CDR3 bases: TGTGCCAGCAGCTTCGGCGGGAGCTCCTACAATGAGCAGTTCTTC. Translated, it gives CASSFGGSSYNEQFF.

The chain employs TRBV29-1 and TRBJ2-2; 15 nucleotides align to TRBD2. Germline V CDR1 and CDR2: SQVTM, ANQGSEA. J was trimmed by 5 bases and V by 4 bases; bases with no gene match: 8. The CDR3 runs 17 residues. The CDR3 is CSVGGLAGGEWTGELFF. Written as DNA, the CDR3 is TGCAGCGTTGGGGGACTAGCGGGAGGAGAGTGGACCGGGGAGCTGTTTTTT.

In this sample, this clone turned up once. The V call is TRBV2, the J call TRBJ1-1; 10 nucleotides align to TRBD1. V was pared by 4 bases and J by 10 bases, with 6 bases of the junction left unmatched. Germline V gene data show CDR1 as SNHLY and CDR2 as FYNNEI. The CDR3 totals 13 residues. CDR3 DNA sequence: TGTGCCAGCAGTGGAGACAGGGGGCTTCGAGCTTTCTTT. Its translation is CASSGDRGLRAFF. The whole variable domain, remainder taken from reference TRBV2 and TRBJ1-1, is EPEVTQTPSHQVTQMGQEVILRCVPISNHLYFYWYRQILGQKVEFLVSFYNNEISEKSEIFDDQFSVERPDGSNFTLKIRSTKLEDSAMYFCASSGDRGLRAFFGQGTRLTVV.

The gene calls are TRBV14 and TRBJ2-1; 10 bases are a match to TRBD2. The CDR3 totals 16 residues. The junction had 4 bases not matched to a gene; V was cut back by 2 bases and J by 3 bases. CDR1 SGHDN and CDR2 FVKESK come from the germline V gene. The CDR3 DNA reads TGTGCCAGCAGCCAACAAGCGGGGGGGATCTACAATGAGCAGTTCTTC. This codes for CASSQQAGGIYNEQFF.

The rearrangement links TRBV5-1 to TRBJ2-7, with 7 positions matching TRBD2. Trimming cost V 2 bases and J 5 bases; bases outside gene matches: 13. Germline V lookup: CDR1 SGHRS, CDR2 YFSETQ. CDR3 length: 16 amino acids. As DNA, the CDR3 is TGCGCCAGCAGCTTATCGGGCGGGAGCATGATCAACGAGCAGTACTTC. Its protein is CASSLSGGSMINEQYF.

The chain employs TRBV5-4 and TRBJ1-1, with TRBD1 matching over 7 bases. Germline values: CDR1 SGHNT, CDR2 YYREEE (reference sequence). The CDR3 length is 13 residues. Trimming cost V 2 bases and J 5 bases; bases outside gene matches: 3. The CDR3 reads CASSFGQETEAFF. The CDR3 DNA reads TGTGCCAGCAGCTTCGGACAGGAGACTGAAGCTTTCTTT. Drawing the rest from reference TRBV5-4 and TRBJ1-1, the complete variable domain is ETGVTQSPTHLIKTRGQQVTLRCSSQSGHNTVSWYQQALGQGPQFIFQYYREEENGRGNFPPRFSGLQFPNYSSELNVNALELDDSALYLCASSFGQETEAFFGQGTRLTVV.

This clone appeared once. The chain is built from TRBV11-3 and TRBJ2-1, with 9 bases lining up with TRBD2. The V segment lost 5 bases and the J segment 9 bases; nucleotides outside the gene matches: 2. The CDR3 sequence is 12 residues long. Germline V gene sequence: CDR1 SGHNT, CDR2 YENEEA. The CDR3: CASSPSGIEQFF. CDR3 nucleotide sequence: TGTGCCAGCAGCCCTAGCGGGATTGAGCAGTTCTTC.

This sequence joins TRBV5-1 and TRBJ2-2; 8 bases are shared with TRBD2. From germline, CDR1 is SGHRS and CDR2 YFSETQ. This CDR3 spans 15 amino acids. Losses at the gene ends were 4 bases for V and 2 bases for J; bases not matched to a gene: 4. CDR3 bases: TGCGCCAGCAGCATAAGCGGGGGAAACACCGGGGAGCTGTTTTTT. Translated, it gives CASSISGGNTGELFF.

This chain links TRBV5-1 with TRBJ2-1, with D possibly TRBD1 on 5 matching bases. Germline CDR1 and CDR2: SGHRS and YFSETQ. This CDR3 comprises 12 residues. The V and J ends lost 3 bases and 8 bases respectively, with 9 bases between them. The CDR3 DNA reads as TGCGCCAGCAGCTCCAGGGTCGATGAGCAGTTCTTC. Protein: CASSSRVDEQFF.

This clone was counted once. CDR3 sequence: CASSLVGAGGPGEQFF. The CDR3 DNA sequence: TGTGCCAGCAGCTTAGTTGGTGCGGGAGGGCCAGGGGAGCAGTTCTTC. This chain links TRBV11-2 with TRBJ2-1; 9 nucleotides match TRBD2. The CDR3 sequence is 16 residues long. Per the germline V gene, CDR1 is SGHAT and CDR2 is FQNNGV. V shed 1 base and J 10 bases; nucleotides not matched to a gene: 11.